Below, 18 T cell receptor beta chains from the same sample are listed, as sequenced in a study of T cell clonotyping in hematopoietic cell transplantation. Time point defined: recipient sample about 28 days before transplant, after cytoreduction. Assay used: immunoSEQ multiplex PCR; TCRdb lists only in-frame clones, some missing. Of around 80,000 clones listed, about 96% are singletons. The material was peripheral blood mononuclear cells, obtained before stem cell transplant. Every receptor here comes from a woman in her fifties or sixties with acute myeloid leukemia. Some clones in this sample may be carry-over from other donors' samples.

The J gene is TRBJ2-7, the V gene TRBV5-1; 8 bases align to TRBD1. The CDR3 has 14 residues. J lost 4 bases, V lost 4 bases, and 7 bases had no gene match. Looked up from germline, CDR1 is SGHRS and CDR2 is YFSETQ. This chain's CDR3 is CASSLQGEGYEQYF. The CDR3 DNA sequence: TGCGCCAGCAGCCTACAGGGGGAAGGGTACGAGCAGTACTTC.

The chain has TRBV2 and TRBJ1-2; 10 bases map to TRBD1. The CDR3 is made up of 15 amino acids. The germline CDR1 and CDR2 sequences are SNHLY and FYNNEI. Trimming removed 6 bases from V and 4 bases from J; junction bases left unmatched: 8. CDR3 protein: CASSRQGARGYGYTF. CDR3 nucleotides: TGTGCCAGCAGCAGACAGGGGGCGCGAGGCTATGGCTACACCTTC. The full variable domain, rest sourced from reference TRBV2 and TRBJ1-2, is EPEVTQTPSHQVTQMGQEVILRCVPISNHLYFYWYRQILGQKVEFLVSFYNNEISEKSEIFDDQFSVERPDGSNFTLKIRSTKLEDSAMYFCASSRQGARGYGYTFGSGTRLTVV.

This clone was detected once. The CDR3 DNA is TGTGCCATCAGTGAAGTCACTAGCGGTTACAATGAGCAGTTCTTC. It is translated as CAISEVTSGYNEQFF. V and J are TRBV10-3 and TRBJ2-1, with 8 bases that match TRBD2. Germline CDR1 is ENHRY and CDR2 is SYGVKD. The length of the CDR3 is 15 residues. The trim removed 3 bases at V and 4 bases at J, leaving 5 bases unmatched.

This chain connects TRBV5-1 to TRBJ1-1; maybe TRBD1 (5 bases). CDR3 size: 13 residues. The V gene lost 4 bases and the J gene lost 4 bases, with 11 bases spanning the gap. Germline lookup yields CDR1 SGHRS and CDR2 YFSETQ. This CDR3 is CASSVGDVTEAFF. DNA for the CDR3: TGCGCCAGCAGCGTGGGGGACGTCACTGAAGCTTTCTTT.

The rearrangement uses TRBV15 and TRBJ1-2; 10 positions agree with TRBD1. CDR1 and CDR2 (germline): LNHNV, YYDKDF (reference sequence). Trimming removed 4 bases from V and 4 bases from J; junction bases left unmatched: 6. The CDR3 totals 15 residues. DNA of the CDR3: TGTGCCACCAGCAACGACAGGGGGCCGGGCTATGGCTACACCTTC. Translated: CATSNDRGPGYGYTF. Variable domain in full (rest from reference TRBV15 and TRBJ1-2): DAMVIQNPRYQVTQFGKPVTLSCSQTLNHNVMYWYQQKSSQAPKLLFHYYDKDFNNEADTPDNFQSRRPNTSFCFLDIRSPGLGDTAMYLCATSNDRGPGYGYTFGSGTRLTVV.

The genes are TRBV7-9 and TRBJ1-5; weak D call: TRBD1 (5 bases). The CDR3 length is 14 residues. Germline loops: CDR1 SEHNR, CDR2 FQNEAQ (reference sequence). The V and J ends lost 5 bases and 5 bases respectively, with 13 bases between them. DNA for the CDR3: TGTGCCAGCAGCGGGGCAGGAAGATATCAGCCCCAGCATTTT. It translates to CASSGAGRYQPQHF.

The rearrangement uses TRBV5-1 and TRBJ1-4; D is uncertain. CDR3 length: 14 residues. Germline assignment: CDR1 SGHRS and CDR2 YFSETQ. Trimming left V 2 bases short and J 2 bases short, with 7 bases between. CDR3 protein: CASSFGETNEKLFF. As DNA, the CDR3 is TGCGCCAGCAGCTTCGGGGAGACTAATGAAAAACTGTTTTTT.

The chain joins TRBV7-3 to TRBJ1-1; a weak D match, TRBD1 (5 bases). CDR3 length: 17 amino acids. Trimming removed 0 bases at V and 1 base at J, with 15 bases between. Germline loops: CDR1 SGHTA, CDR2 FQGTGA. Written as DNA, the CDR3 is TGTGCCAGCAGCTTAACGGGTCGGTCGAGGGGGAACACTGAAGCTTTCTTT. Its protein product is CASSLTGRSRGNTEAFF. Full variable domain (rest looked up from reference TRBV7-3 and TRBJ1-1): GAGVSQTPSNKVTEKGKYVELRCDPISGHTALYWYRQSLGQGPEFLIYFQGTGAADDSGLPNDRFFAVRPEGSVSTLKIQRTERGDSAVYLCASSLTGRSRGNTEAFFGQGTRLTVV.

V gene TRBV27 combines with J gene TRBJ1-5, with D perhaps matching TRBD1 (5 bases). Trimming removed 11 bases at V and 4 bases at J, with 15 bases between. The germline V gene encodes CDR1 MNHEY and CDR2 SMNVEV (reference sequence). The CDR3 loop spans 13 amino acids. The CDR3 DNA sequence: TGTGCCGCGGGGGGGGACCTAAATCAGCCCCAGCATTTT. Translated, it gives CAAGGDLNQPQHF.

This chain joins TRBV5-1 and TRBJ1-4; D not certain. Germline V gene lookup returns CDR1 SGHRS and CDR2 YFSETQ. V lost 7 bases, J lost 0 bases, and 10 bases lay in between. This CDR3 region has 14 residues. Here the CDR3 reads CASAKDATNEKLFF. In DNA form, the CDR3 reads TGCGCCAGCGCAAAAGACGCAACTAATGAAAAACTGTTTTTT. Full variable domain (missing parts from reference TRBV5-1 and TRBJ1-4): KAGVTQTPRYLIKTRGQQVTLSCSPISGHRSVSWYQQTPGQGLQFLFEYFSETQRNKGNFPGRFSGRQFSNSRSEMNVSTLELGDSALYLCASAKDATNEKLFFGSGTQLSVL.

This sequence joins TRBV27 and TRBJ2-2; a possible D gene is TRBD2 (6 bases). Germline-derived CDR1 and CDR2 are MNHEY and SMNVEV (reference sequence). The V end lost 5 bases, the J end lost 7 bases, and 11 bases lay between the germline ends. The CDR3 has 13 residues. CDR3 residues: CASSPRTIGELFF. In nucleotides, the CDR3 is TGTGCCAGCAGTCCCCGGACTATCGGGGAGCTGTTTTTT.

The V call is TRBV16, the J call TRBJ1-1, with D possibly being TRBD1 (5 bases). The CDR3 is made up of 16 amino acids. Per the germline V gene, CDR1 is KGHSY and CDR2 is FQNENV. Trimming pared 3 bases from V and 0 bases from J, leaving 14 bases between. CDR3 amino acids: CASSQHLTVLNTEAFF. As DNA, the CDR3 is TGTGCCAGCAGCCAGCATCTGACAGTCCTGAACACTGAAGCTTTCTTT. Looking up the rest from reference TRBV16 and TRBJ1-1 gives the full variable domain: GEEVAQTPKHLVRGEGQKAKLYCAPIKGHSYVFWYQQVLKNEFKFLISFQNENVFDETGMPKERFSAKCLPNSPCSLEIQATKLEDSAVYFCASSQHLTVLNTEAFFGQGTRLTVV.

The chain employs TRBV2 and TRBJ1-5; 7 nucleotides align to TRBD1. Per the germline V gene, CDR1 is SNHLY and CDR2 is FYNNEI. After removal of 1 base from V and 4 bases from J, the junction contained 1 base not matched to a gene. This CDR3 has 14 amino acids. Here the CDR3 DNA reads TGTGCCAGCAGTGAAGAGACAGGGAATCAGCCCCAGCATTTT. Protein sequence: CASSEETGNQPQHF.

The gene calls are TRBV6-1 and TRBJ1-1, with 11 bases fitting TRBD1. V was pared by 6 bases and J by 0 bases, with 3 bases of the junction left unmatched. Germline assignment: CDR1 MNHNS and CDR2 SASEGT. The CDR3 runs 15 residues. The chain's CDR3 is CASRGTGGMNTEAFF. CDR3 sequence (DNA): TGTGCCAGCAGAGGGACAGGGGGAATGAACACTGAAGCTTTCTTT.

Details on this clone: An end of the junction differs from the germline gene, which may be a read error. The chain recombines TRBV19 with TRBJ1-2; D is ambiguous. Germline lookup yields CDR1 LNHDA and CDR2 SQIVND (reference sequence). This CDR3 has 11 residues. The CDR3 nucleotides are TGTGCCAGTAGTATAGATCTAAGGCTCAACTTC. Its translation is CASSIDLRLNF.

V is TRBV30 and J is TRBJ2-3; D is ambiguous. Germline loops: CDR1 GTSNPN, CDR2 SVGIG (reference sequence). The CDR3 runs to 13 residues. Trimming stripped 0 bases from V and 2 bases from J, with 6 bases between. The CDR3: CAWSVDNTDTQYF. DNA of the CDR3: TGTGCCTGGAGTGTAGATAACACAGATACGCAGTATTTT.

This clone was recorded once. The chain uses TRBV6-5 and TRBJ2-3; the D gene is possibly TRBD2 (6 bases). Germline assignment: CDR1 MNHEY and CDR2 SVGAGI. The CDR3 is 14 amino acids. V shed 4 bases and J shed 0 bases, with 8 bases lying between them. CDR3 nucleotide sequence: TGTGCCAGCAGTTCTAGCGCAAGCACAGATACGCAGTATTTT. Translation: CASSSSASTDTQYF.

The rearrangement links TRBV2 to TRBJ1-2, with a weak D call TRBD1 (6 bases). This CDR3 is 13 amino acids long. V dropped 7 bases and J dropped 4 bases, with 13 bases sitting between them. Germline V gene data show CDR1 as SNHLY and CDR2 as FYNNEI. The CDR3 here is CASILQGPYGYTF. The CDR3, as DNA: TGTGCCAGCATCCTCCAGGGGCCCTATGGCTACACCTTC.